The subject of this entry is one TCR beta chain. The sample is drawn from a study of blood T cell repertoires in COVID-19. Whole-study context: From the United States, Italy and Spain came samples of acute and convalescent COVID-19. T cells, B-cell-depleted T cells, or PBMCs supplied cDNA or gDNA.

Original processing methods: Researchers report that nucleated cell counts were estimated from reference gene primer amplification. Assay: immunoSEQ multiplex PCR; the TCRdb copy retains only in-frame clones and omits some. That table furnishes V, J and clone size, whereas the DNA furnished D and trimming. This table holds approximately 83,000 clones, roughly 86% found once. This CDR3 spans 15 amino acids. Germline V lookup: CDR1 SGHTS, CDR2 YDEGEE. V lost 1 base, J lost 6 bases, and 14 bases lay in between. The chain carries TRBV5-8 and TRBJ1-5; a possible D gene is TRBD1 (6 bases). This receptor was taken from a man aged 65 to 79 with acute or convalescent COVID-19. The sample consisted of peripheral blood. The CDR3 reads CASSLYGGEGQPQHF. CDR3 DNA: TGTGCCAGCAGCTTGTATGGGGGCGAGGGTCAGCCCCAGCATTTT.